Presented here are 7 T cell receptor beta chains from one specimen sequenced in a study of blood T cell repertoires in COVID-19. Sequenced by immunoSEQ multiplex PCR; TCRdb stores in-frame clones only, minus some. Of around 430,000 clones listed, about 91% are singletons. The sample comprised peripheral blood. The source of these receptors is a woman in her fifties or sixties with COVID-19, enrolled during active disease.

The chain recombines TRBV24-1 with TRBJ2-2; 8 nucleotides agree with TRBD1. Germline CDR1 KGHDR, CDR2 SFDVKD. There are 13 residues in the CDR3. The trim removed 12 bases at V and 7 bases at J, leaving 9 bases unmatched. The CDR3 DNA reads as TGTGCCGTAGGACAGGGTATGGTCGGGGAGCTGTTTTTT. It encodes CAVGQGMVGELFF.

CDR3 amino acids: CATSDETGVSFF. The CDR3 DNA reads as TGTGCCACCAGTGATGAGACAGGAGTTAGTTTCTTT. The V call is TRBV24-1, the J call TRBJ1-1; a weak D match, TRBD1 (6 bases). V was pared by 3 bases and J by 13 bases, with 14 bases between. This CDR3 comprises 12 residues. CDR1 is KGHDR and CDR2 is SFDVKD in the germline V gene.

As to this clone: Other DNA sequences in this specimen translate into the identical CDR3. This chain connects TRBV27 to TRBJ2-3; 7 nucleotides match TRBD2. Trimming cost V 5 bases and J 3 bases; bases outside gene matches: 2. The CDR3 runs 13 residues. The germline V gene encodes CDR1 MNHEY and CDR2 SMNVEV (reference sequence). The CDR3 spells CASSGGGTDTQYF. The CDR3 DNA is TGTGCCAGCAGTGGGGGGGGGACAGATACGCAGTATTTT.

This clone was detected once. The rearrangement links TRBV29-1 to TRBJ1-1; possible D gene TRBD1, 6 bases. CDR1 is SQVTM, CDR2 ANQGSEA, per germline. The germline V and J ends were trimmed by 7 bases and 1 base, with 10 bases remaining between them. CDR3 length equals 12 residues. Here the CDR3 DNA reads TGCAGCGGCGGGGGCAGGAACACTGAAGCTTTCTTT. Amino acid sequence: CSGGGRNTEAFF.

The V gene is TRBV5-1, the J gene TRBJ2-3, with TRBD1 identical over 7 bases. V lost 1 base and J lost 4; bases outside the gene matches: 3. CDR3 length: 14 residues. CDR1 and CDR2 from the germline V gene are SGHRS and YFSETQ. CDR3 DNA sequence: TGCGCCAGCAGCTTGACAGGGGCGGCAGATACGCAGTATTTT. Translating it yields CASSLTGAADTQYF. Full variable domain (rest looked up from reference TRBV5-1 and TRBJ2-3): KAGVTQTPRYLIKTRGQQVTLSCSPISGHRSVSWYQQTPGQGLQFLFEYFSETQRNKGNFPGRFSGRQFSNSRSEMNVSTLELGDSALYLCASSLTGAADTQYFGPGTRLTVL.

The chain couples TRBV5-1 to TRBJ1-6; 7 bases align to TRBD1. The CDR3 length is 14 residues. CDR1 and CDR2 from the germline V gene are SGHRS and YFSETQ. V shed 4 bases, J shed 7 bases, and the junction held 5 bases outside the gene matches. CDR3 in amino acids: CASSPRQGNSPLHF. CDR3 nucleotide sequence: TGCGCCAGCAGCCCTCGACAGGGAAATTCACCCCTCCACTTT.

As DNA, the CDR3 is TGTGCCATCCAGGGGCCGCAGGGCGGGGAGCTGTTTTTT. Residues: CAIQGPQGGELFF. The chain couples TRBV24-1 to TRBJ2-2; tentatively, D is TRBD1 (6 bases). Trimming took 11 bases from V and 7 from J, leaving 16 bases between them. Germline assignment: CDR1 KGHDR and CDR2 SFDVKD. This CDR3 contains 13 residues.